This entry describes one T cell receptor (beta chain). Germline loops: CDR1 SGHVS, CDR2 FQNEAQ. This CDR3 region has 15 residues. Between the trimmed V and J ends, which lost 5 bases and 2 bases, there was a span of 14 bases. This record comes from a study of blood T cell repertoires in COVID-19. Some clones are missing from TCRdb's copy, which holds only in-frame ones; the method was immunoSEQ multiplex PCR. This table holds around 400,000 clones, about 90% found once. The chain recombines TRBV7-8 with TRBJ2-3; D gene ambiguous. The sequenced material came from peripheral blood. The clonotype comes from a woman aged 25 to 39 with COVID-19, enrolled during active disease. The DNA for the CDR3 is TGTGCCAGCAGCCCGGTGACACGCAACACAGATACGCAGTATTTT. Protein product: CASSPVTRNTDTQYF. The full variable domain, completed using reference TRBV7-8 and TRBJ2-3, is GAGVSQSPRYKVAKRGQDVALRCDPISGHVSLFWYQQALGQGPEFLTYFQNEAQLDKSGLPSDRFFAERPEGSVSTLKIQRTQQEDSAVYLCASSPVTRNTDTQYFGPGTRLTVL.